The rows below give T cell receptor beta chains drawn from one sample of a study of blood T cell repertoires in COVID-19. TCRdb keeps only in-frame clones here, not all; method: immunoSEQ multiplex PCR. The repertoire holds about 150,000 clones, with approximately 87% as singletons. The sample taken for sequencing was peripheral blood. These TCRs come from a woman aged 70-85 years with acute or convalescent COVID-19. The CDR3 runs from the conserved cysteine through the conserved F or W. A D gene is named only where the DNA matches it firmly. Clone sizes are given selectively: once, few, many, or a class where the clone is expanded.

cdr3_nt | cdr3_aa | j_call | v_call | d_call | clone_size
TGTGCCAGCAGTTTAGACTTCGGGACAGGGGTTTGGGGCTACACCTTC | CASSLDFGTGVWGYTF | TRBJ1-2 | TRBV27 | TRBD1 | -
TGTGCCAGTAGTGCCCGGGACAGGGGACGATCACCCCTCCACTTT | CASSARDRGRSPLHF | TRBJ1-6 | TRBV19 | TRBD1 | -
TGTGCCAGCAGCCAAGACCTTGGAGGGAGGGCGACAACTAATGAAAAACTGTTTTTT | CASSQDLGGRATTNEKLFF | TRBJ1-4 | TRBV4-2 | - | -
TGTGCCAGCAGCCACCCGGAGGGGGCCACTAGCAATCAGCCCCAGCATTTT | CASSHPEGATSNQPQHF | TRBJ1-5 | TRBV7-9 | TRBD1 | -
TGTGCCAGTAGTATCACTCCAAGTTTTAGCAATCAGCCCCAGCATTTT | CASSITPSFSNQPQHF | TRBJ1-5 | TRBV19 | - | once
TGTGCCAGTAGTCGGCTAGCGGGCGGTGAGCAGTACTTC | CASSRLAGGEQYF | TRBJ2-7 | TRBV19 | TRBD2 | -
TGTGCCAGCAGTTTATCGGTTCGGGGGACGCCCACAGATACGCAGTATTTT | CASSLSVRGTPTDTQYF | TRBJ2-3 | TRBV27 | - | -
TGCGCCAGCAGCGACCCACTAGCGGGGGGGGGCACAGATACGCAGTATTTT | CASSDPLAGGGTDTQYF | TRBJ2-3 | TRBV5-1 | TRBD2 | -
TGTGCCAGCAGTGAATGGACAGGGGGCGACGAGCAGTACTTC | CASSEWTGGDEQYF | TRBJ2-7 | TRBV2 | TRBD1 | -
TGTGCCAGCAGCTTTAAAGTCGGGACTCTCACAGATACGCAGTATTTT | CASSFKVGTLTDTQYF | TRBJ2-3 | TRBV5-6 | - | -
TGTGCCAGCAGCCGCATAACGGGAACCGGGGAGCTGTTTTTT | CASSRITGTGELFF | TRBJ2-2 | TRBV5-6 | - | -
TGTGCCAGCAGCCCCGCCCGAACAGGGGGAAACACCATATATTTT | CASSPARTGGNTIYF | TRBJ1-3 | TRBV7-2 | - | -
TGTGCCAGCAGGGGGACAGGGGACCACGGGGAGCTGTTTTTT | CASRGTGDHGELFF | TRBJ2-2 | TRBV6-4 | TRBD1 | once
TGTGCCATCAGAACAGGGAATAATTCACCCCTCCACTTT | CAIRTGNNSPLHF | TRBJ1-6 | TRBV10-3 | - | -
TGTGCCTGGAGTGTCGACATGGGTTCACCCCTCCACTTT | CAWSVDMGSPLHF | TRBJ1-6 | TRBV30 | - | -
TGTGCCAGTACCGCACTCGGAGGTCGGACAGATACGCAGTATTTT | CASTALGGRTDTQYF | TRBJ2-3 | TRBV19 | - | -
TGTGCCAGCAGCTTAGTATCGGATAGCGGGGGCGGGGTCTTC | CASSLVSDSGGGVF | TRBJ2-1 | TRBV7-8 | TRBD2 | -
TGTGCCAGTAGTATGCCCCGGACGGGGAACTATGGCTACACCTTC | CASSMPRTGNYGYTF | TRBJ1-2 | TRBV19 | - | once
TGTGCCAGCCACAACACAGGGGACGGAGGCTACACCTTC | CASHNTGDGGYTF | TRBJ1-2 | TRBV6-5 | TRBD1 | -
TGCGCCAGCAGCCCGATGGGACTTGACGGAAACACCATATATTTT | CASSPMGLDGNTIYF | TRBJ1-3 | TRBV5-1 | - | -
TGTGCCAGCAGCTCCGGGGGAGGGCGACCACTCGAGCAGTACTTC | CASSSGGGRPLEQYF | TRBJ2-7 | TRBV7-9 | TRBD2 | once
TGTGCCAGTAGACTTCGTGGGGTCGGGAGCACTGAAGCTTTCTTT | CASRLRGVGSTEAFF | TRBJ1-1 | TRBV19 | - | -
TGTGCCAGCAGCCGATTAGCGGGAGTGTCCAATGAGCAGTTCTTC | CASSRLAGVSNEQFF | TRBJ2-1 | TRBV4-2 | TRBD2 | -
TGTGCCAGCAGCCCTGTTGGGCTCGGTGAAAAACTGTTTTTT | CASSPVGLGEKLFF | TRBJ1-4 | TRBV7-8 | - | few
TGTGCCAGCAGTGTACATTTGGGCAGTAGCTCTGGAAACACCATATATTTT | CASSVHLGSSSGNTIYF | TRBJ1-3 | TRBV6-1 | - | -
TGCGCCAGCAGCTTGGTCAGCGGGAGGTTCTCCTACAATGAGCAGTTCTTC | CASSLVSGRFSYNEQFF | TRBJ2-1 | TRBV5-1 | TRBD2 | -
TGTGCCAGCAACCCCGGGAGCTACGAGCAGTACTTC | CASNPGSYEQYF | TRBJ2-7 | TRBV11-2 | - | -
TGTGCCTGGGCCCACCAGGGAAATCAGCCCCAGCATTTT | CAWAHQGNQPQHF | TRBJ1-5 | TRBV30 | - | -
TGTGCCAGCAGCTCCCCCGGTCGGGGAGTGCAGTACTTC | CASSSPGRGVQYF | TRBJ2-7 | TRBV9 | - | -
TGTGCCAGCTCCGACAGACCGAACACCGGGGAGCTGTTTTTT | CASSDRPNTGELFF | TRBJ2-2 | TRBV2 | - | -
TGTGCCAGCAGCGTAGTAGGGGGCAACACTGAAGCTTTCTTT | CASSVVGGNTEAFF | TRBJ1-1 | TRBV9 | TRBD1 | few
TGTGCCAGCCGAAGCAGTCCGGAGGGCACAGATACGCAGTATTTT | CASRSSPEGTDTQYF | TRBJ2-3 | TRBV7-8 | - | -
TGTGCCAGCAGCTTCTCGGCAGGGGGCTTATATCAGCCCCAGCATTTT | CASSFSAGGLYQPQHF | TRBJ1-5 | TRBV7-8 | TRBD1 | -
TGCAGTGCTAGTCAGGGGACAGGGAACACTGAAGCTTTCTTT | CSASQGTGNTEAFF | TRBJ1-1 | TRBV20-1 | TRBD1 | once
TGTGCCAGCTCACCCTGGACAGGGAGGGAGCAGTACTTC | CASSPWTGREQYF | TRBJ2-7 | TRBV18 | TRBD1 | -
TGTGCTAGTGGTTCCCAGGGACTAGCGGGGAATGAGCGGTTCTTC | CASGSQGLAGNERFF | TRBJ2-1 | TRBV12-5 | TRBD2 | -
TGTGCCAGCAAAATGGCCTACAGCTCCTACGAGCAGTACTTC | CASKMAYSSYEQYF | TRBJ2-7 | TRBV2 | - | once
TGTGCCAGTAGTATCCTCGCAGGATTGAACACTGAAGCTTTCTTT | CASSILAGLNTEAFF | TRBJ1-1 | TRBV19 | - | -
TGTGCCAGCAGCTTGTTCATCACAGATACGCAGTATTTT | CASSLFITDTQYF | TRBJ2-3 | TRBV5-4 | - | -
TGTGCCAGCAGCCAAGTTGCGATCGCGGATACGCAGTATTTT | CASSQVAIADTQYF | TRBJ2-3 | TRBV4-2 | - | few
TGCGCCAGCAGCTTGGGCCACGTTACAGGGAACACTGAAGCTTTCTTT | CASSLGHVTGNTEAFF | TRBJ1-1 | TRBV5-1 | - | -
TGTGCCAGCAGCGACGCTACCTGGGACAGGCTAAAAGGTAAAGCTTTCTTT | CASSDATWDRLKGKAFF | TRBJ1-1 | TRBV6-2/TRBV6-3 | TRBD1 | -
TGTGCCAGCACCCCGGGGGGGGCGGGGGAAAAACTGTTTTTT | CASTPGGAGEKLFF | TRBJ1-4 | TRBV28 | - | -
TGTGCCAGCAGCTTTAGGGACACCCTGAACACTGAAGCTTTCTTT | CASSFRDTLNTEAFF | TRBJ1-1 | TRBV11-2 | - | -
TGTGCCAGCAGCCGGACAGGGAACTATGGCTACACCTTC | CASSRTGNYGYTF | TRBJ1-2 | TRBV5-8 | TRBD1 | -
TGCGCCAGCAGCTTATCTGCGGGGGGGCCTATCGTCTCCTACAATGAGCAGTTCTTC | CASSLSAGGPIVSYNEQFF | TRBJ2-1 | TRBV5-1 | TRBD2 | -
TGTGCTAGCAGCTTAGGCGGCGGGAGGGCCACAGATACGCAGTATTTT | CASSLGGGRATDTQYF | TRBJ2-3 | TRBV7-7 | TRBD2 | -
TGCAGCATACAAGACAGGTCCCTCTACAATGAGCAGTTCTTC | CSIQDRSLYNEQFF | TRBJ2-1 | TRBV29-1 | - | -
TGTGCCAGCAGCTCCACCCCACCCTCGACAGGGCGAAACTATGGCTACACCTTC | CASSSTPPSTGRNYGYTF | TRBJ1-2 | TRBV7-8 | TRBD1 | -
TGTGCCAGCAGTTCCCCTCGGAGCGGTAGTCCCTACGAGCAGTACTTC | CASSSPRSGSPYEQYF | TRBJ2-7 | TRBV6-6 | - | -
TGTGCCAGCAGCCCAGGGACAGGAGTGAACACCGGGGAGCTGTTTTTT | CASSPGTGVNTGELFF | TRBJ2-2 | TRBV7-2 | TRBD1 | -
TGTGCCAGCAGCCCGGGACAGTATAGCAATCAGCCCCAGCATTTT | CASSPGQYSNQPQHF | TRBJ1-5 | TRBV28 | TRBD1 | -
TGTGCCAGCTCACCAGGTAGCGCCAAAAACATTCAGTACTTC | CASSPGSAKNIQYF | TRBJ2-4 | TRBV18 | - | -